This T cell receptor (beta chain) was recovered during a study of low-dose radiotherapy and immunotherapy resistance in tumors. Looking at the study overall: Intravenous nivolumab 240 mg every two weeks plus ipilimumab 1 mg/kg every six weeks was given to patients. Patients took 300 mg oral aspirin daily for four cycles from cycle 1 day 1. Intravenous cyclophosphamide 200 mg/m2 was given every two weeks, one day before radiation and immunotherapy.

The length of the CDR3 is 15 residues. Germline CDR1 is SGHTA and CDR2 is FQGNSA. Alpha and beta chains were covered, as first-strand cDNA relied on TRAV- and TRBV-specific primers. PCR amplification of the TCRs was performed with Phusion for 20 PCR cycles, and it relied on a constant-region primer together with a V-primer adapter. TCRdb passed the reads through MiXCR, listing each CDR3 protein once. The sample holds around 80,000 distinct CDR3 sequences, less than 20% seen once. This clonotype showed up many times. Relative to the germline gene, one junction end is altered; a read error may explain this. The time point was: after trial treatment. Noted treatment: LDRT plus nivolumab, ipilimumab, low-dose cyclophosphamide and aspirin (RACIN trial). Enrollment required an advanced solid tumor negative for tumor-infiltrating lymphocytes.

The material was PBMCs, obtained after low-dose radiotherapy plus immunotherapy. The V gene is TRBV7-2, the J gene TRBJ2-1, with TRBD2 matching over 10 bases. This clonotype was sampled from a male donor with prostate cancer. The chain's CDR3 is CASSPVAGGHNEQFF. DNA for the CDR3: TGCGCCAGCAGCCCCGTAGCGGGAGGCCACAATGAGCAGTTCTTC.